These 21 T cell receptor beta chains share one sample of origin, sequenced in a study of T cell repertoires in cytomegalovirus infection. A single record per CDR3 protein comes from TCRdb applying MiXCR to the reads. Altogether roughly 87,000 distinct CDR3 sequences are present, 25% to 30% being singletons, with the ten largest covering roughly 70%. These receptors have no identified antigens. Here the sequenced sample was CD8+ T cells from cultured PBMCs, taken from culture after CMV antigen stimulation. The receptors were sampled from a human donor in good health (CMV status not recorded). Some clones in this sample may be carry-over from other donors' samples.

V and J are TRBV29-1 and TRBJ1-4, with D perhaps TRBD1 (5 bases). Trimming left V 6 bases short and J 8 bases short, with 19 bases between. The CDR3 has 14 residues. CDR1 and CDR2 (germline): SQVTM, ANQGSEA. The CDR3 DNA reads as TGCAGCGTAACCCGGCCAGGAGAGGGGGAAAAACTGTTTTTT. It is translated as CSVTRPGEGEKLFF. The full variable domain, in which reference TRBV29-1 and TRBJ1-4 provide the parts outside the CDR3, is SAVISQKPSRDICQRGTSLTIQCQVDSQVTMMFWYRQQPGQSLTLIATANQGSEATYESGFVIDKFPISRPNLTFSTLTVSNMSPEDSSIYLCSVTRPGEGEKLFFGSGTQLSVL.

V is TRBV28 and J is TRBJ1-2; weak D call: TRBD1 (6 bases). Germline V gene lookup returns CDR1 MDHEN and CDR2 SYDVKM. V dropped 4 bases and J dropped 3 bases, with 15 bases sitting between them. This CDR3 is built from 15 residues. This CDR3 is CASSSDRFLDYGYTF. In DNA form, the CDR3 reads TGTGCCAGCAGTTCCGACAGGTTTCTAGACTATGGCTACACCTTC.

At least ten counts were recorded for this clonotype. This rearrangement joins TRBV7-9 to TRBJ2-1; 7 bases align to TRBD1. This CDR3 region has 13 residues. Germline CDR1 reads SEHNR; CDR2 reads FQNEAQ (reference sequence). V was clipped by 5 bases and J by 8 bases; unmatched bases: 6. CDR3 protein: CASSRGQTYEQFF. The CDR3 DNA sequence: TGTGCCAGCAGCAGGGGACAGACTTATGAGCAGTTCTTC. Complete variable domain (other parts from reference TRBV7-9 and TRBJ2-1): DTGVSQNPRHKITKRGQNVTFRCDPISEHNRLYWYRQTLGQGPEFLTYFQNEAQLEKSRLLSDRFSAERPKGSFSTLEIQRTEQGDSAMYLCASSRGQTYEQFFGPGTRLTVL.

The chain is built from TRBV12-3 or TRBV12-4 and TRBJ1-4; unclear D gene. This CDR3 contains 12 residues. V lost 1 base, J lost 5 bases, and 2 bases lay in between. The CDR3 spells CASSLENEKLFF. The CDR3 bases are TGTGCCAGCAGTTTAGAGAATGAAAAACTGTTTTTT.

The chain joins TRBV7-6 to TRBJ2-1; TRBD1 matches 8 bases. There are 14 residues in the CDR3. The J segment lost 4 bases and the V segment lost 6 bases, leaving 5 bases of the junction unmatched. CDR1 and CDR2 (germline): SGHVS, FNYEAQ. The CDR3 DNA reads TGTGCCAGCAGTCCAACAGGGGGATACAATGAGCAGTTCTTC. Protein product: CASSPTGGYNEQFF. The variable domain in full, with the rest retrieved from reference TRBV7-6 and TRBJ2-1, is GAGVSQSPRYKVTKRGQDVALRCDPISGHVSLYWYRQALGQGPEFLTYFNYEAQQDKSGLPNDRFSAERPEGSISTLTIQRTEQRDSAMYRCASSPTGGYNEQFFGPGTRLTVL.

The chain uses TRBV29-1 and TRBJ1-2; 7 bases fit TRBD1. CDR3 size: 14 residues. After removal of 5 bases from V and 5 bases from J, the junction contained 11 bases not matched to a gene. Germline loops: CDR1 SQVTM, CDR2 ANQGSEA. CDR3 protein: CSVFGEGASYGYTF. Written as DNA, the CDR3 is TGCAGCGTTTTCGGGGAGGGGGCCTCTTATGGCTACACCTTC.

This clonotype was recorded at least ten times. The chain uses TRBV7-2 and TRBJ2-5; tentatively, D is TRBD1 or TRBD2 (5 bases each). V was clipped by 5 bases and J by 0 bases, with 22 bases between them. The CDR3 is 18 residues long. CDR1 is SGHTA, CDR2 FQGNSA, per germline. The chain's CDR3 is CASSPYVARDAYQETQYF. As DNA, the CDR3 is TGTGCCAGCAGCCCCTACGTTGCCAGGGACGCTTACCAAGAGACCCAGTACTTC.

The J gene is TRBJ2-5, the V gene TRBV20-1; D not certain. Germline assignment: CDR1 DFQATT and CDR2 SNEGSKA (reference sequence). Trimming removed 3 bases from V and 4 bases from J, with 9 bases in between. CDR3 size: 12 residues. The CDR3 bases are TGCAGTGCTAGCGAGTGGGGAGAGACCCAGTACTTC. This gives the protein CSASEWGETQYF.

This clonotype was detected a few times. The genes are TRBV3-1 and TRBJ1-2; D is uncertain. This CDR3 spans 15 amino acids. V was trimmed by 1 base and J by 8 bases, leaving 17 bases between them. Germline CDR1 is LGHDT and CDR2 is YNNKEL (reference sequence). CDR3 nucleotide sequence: TGTGCCAGCAGCCAAGGGGTGGCGACGGGCCGAGGCTACACCTTC. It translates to CASSQGVATGRGYTF. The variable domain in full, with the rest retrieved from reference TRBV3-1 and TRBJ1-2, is DTAVSQTPKYLVTQMGNDKSIKCEQNLGHDTMYWYKQDSKKFLKIMFSYNNKELIINETVPNRFSPKSPDKAHLNLHINSLELGDSAVYFCASSQGVATGRGYTFGSGTRLTVV.

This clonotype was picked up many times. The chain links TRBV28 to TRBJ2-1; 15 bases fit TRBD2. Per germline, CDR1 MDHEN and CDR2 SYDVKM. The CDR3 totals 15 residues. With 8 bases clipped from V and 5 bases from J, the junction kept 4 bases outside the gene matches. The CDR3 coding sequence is TGTGCCAGCGAAGGACTAGCGGGGGGGAACAATGAGCAGTTCTTC. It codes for CASEGLAGGNNEQFF.

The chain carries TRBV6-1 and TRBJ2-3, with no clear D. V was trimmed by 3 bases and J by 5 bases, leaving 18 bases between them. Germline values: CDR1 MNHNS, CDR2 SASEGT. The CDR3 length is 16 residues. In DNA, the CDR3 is TGTGCCAGCAGTGATTGGCCAGGCACTTCAGGAGATACGCAGTATTTT. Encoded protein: CASSDWPGTSGDTQYF.

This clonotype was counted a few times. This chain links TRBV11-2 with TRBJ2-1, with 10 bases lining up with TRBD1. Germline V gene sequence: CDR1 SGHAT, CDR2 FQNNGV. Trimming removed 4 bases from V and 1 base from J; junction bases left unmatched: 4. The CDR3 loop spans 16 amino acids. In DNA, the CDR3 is TGTGCCAGCAGCTCCCAGGACAGGGGGTCCTACAATGAGCAGTTCTTC. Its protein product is CASSSQDRGSYNEQFF.

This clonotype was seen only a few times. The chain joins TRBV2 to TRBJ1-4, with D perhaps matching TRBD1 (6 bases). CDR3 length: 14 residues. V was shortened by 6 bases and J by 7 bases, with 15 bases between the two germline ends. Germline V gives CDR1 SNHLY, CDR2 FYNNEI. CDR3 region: CASRSRGGGEKLFF. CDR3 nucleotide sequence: TGTGCCAGCAGGTCCAGGGGAGGCGGTGAAAAACTGTTTTTT.

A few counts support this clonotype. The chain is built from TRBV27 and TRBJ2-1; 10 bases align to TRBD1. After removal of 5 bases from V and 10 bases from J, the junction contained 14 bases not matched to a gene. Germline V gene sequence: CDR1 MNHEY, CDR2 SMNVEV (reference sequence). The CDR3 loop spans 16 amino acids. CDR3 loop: CASSRVRDRGSGEQFF. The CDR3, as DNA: TGTGCCAGCAGTCGAGTCCGGGACAGGGGATCCGGGGAGCAGTTCTTC.

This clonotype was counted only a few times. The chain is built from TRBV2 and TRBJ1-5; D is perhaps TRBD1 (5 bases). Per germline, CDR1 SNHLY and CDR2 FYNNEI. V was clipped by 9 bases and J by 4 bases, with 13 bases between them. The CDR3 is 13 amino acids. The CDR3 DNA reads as TGTGCCAGTCAGGGTGGATGGAATCAGCCCCAGCATTTT. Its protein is CASQGGWNQPQHF. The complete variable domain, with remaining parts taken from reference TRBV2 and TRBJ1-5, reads EPEVTQTPSHQVTQMGQEVILRCVPISNHLYFYWYRQILGQKVEFLVSFYNNEISEKSEIFDDQFSVERPDGSNFTLKIRSTKLEDSAMYFCASQGGWNQPQHFGDGTRLSIL.

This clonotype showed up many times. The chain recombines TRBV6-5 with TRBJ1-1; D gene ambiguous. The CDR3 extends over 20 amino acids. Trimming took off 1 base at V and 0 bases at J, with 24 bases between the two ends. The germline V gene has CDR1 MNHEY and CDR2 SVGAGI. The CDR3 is CASSYYTPNRGAAMNTEAFF. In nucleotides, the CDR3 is TGTGCCAGCAGTTACTACACACCTAATCGAGGAGCGGCGATGAACACTGAAGCTTTCTTT.

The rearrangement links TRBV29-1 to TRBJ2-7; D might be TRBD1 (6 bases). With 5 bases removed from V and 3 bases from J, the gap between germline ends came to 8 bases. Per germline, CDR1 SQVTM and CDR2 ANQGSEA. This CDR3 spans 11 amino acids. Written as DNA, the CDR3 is TGCAGCGTTTTACAGGGCTACGAGCAGTACTTC. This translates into CSVLQGYEQYF.

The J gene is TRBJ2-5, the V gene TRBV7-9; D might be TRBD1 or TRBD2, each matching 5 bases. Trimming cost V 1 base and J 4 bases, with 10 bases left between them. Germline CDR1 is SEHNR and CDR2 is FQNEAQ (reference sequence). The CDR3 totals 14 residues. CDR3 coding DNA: TGTGCCAGCAGCTTAGTTCAGGGACGAGAGACCCAGTACTTC. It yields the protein CASSLVQGRETQYF.

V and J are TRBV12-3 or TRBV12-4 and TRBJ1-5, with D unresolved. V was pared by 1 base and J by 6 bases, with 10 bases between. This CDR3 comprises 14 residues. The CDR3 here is CASSLEGTPQPQHF. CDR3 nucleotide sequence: TGTGCCAGCAGTTTAGAGGGTACCCCTCAGCCCCAGCATTTT.

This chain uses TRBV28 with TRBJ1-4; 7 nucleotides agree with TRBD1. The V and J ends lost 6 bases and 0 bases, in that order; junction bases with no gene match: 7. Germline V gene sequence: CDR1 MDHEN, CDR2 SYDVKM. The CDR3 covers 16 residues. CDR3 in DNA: TGTGCCAGCAGAACGACAGGGAGGGCAACTAATGAAAAACTGTTTTTT. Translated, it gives CASRTTGRATNEKLFF.

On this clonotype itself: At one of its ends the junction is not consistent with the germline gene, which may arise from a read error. The CDR3 coding sequence is TGTGTCAGCAGGGAGGCGACCGAAGAGACCCAGTACTTC. Its protein is CVSREATEETQYF. The rearrangement links TRBV2 to TRBJ2-5, with D possibly matching TRBD2 (6 bases). This CDR3 spans 13 amino acids. The germline V gene has CDR1 SNHLY and CDR2 FYNNEI.